The 4 T cell receptor beta chains below were found in one sample sequenced in a study of T-cell reconstitution after alpha-beta-depleted transplantation in children. This sample's TCRbeta library carried unique molecular identifier barcodes. TCRdb ran MiXCR on the PCR reads and lists one entry per CDR3 protein. The table shows 500,000 to 750,000 distinct CDR3 sequences, with about a quarter occurring only once. This specimen consisted of PBMCs, obtained before TCRalphabeta/CD19-depleted stem cell transplant. The source is a boy in the first two years of life with Wiskott-Aldrich syndrome, due to receive a stem cell transplant.

V usage is TRBV12-3 or TRBV12-4 and J usage is TRBJ2-5, with D perhaps matching TRBD2 (6 bases). The CDR3 extends over 15 amino acids. Trimming left V 5 bases short and J 1 base short, with 14 bases between. The CDR3 spells CASSLSTSPQETQYF. CDR3 coding DNA: TGTGCCAGCAGTCTTTCGACTAGTCCCCAAGAGACCCAGTACTTC.

J is TRBJ2-3 and V is TRBV20-1; no firm D call. The V end was cut by 5 bases, the J end by 2 bases, with 20 bases between. The CDR3 has 16 amino acids. The germline V gene has CDR1 DFQATT and CDR2 SNEGSKA (reference sequence). The CDR3 region has the DNA TGCAGTGCTCCCCGGCGTGGCGGAACCCCCACAGATACGCAGTATTTT. Residues: CSAPRRGGTPTDTQYF.

J is TRBJ1-4 and V is TRBV5-1; D is unclear. In germline, CDR1 is SGHRS, CDR2 YFSETQ. The CDR3 is 15 amino acids. V lost 0 bases to trimming and J lost 4 bases, with 10 bases between them. CDR3 in DNA: TGCGCCAGCAGCTTGGAGTCGAGGCTTAATGAAAAACTGTTTTTT. This encodes CASSLESRLNEKLFF.

The chain couples TRBV5-1 to TRBJ1-1; D is undetermined. Trimming took off 5 bases at V and 2 bases at J, with 16 bases between the two ends. The CDR3 consists of 15 residues. The germline V gene has CDR1 SGHRS and CDR2 YFSETQ. The CDR3 is CASRPRPGPNTEAFF. Here the CDR3 DNA reads TGCGCCAGCAGACCCCGGCCAGGCCCCAACACTGAAGCTTTCTTT.